The 19 T cell receptor beta chains in this list originate from one sample, sequenced in a study of T-cell memory formation after mild COVID-19 (dated by TCRdb to 2020 to 2023). The library was produced with 5' RACE. TCRdb shows the sequencer as Illumina NovaSeq 6000. TCRdb trimmed the raw reads at Q25, called clones with MiXCR and kept productive beta chains. Each CDR3 protein gets just one entry, which takes the most common genes and DNA from the rows behind it. This sample gives about 400,000 distinct CDR3 sequences in total; 13% to 15% of them show up just once. The ten top clones hold roughly 22% of the sample. Sequenced input: PBMCs or a T cell subset sorted from them (not recorded which). The receptors here all came from a man in his late teens or twenties who had mild COVID-19 (a few samples of this study predate the infection). The sample titles of this study are shuffled in the database, so cell type and time point are left out; the donor was told from shared clones.

CDR3 DNA sequence: TGTGCCAGCAGCTTCTCTAGGGGCTATGGCTACACCTTC. This gives the protein CASSFSRGYGYTF. This chain links TRBV7-8 with TRBJ1-2; tentatively, D is TRBD1 (5 bases). CDR1 and CDR2 from the germline V gene are SGHVS and FQNEAQ. Trimming took 3 bases from V and 4 from J, leaving 9 bases between them. CDR3 length: 13 residues.

Comments on this clonotype: A read error may account for a junction end that differs from germline. V gene TRBV28 combines with J gene TRBJ1-6; D unresolved. The V gene's germline CDR1 is MDHEN and CDR2 SYDVKM. The CDR3 consists of 14 residues. The CDR3, as DNA: TGTGCCAGCAGTTTAAACGGGGAGAATTCACTCCTCCACTTT. This codes for CASSLNGENSLLHF. The full variable domain, rest sourced from reference TRBV28 and TRBJ1-6, is DVKVTQSSRYLVKRTGEKVFLECVQDMDHENMFWYRQDPGLGLRLIYFSYDVKMKEKGDIPEGYSVSREKKERFSLILESASTNQTSMYLCASSLNGENSLLHFGNGTRLTVT.

This clonotype was detected a few times. The chain links TRBV5-5 to TRBJ1-2; unclear D gene. The CDR3 is made up of 14 amino acids. Trimming removed 3 bases from V and 3 bases from J, with 12 bases in between. CDR1 and CDR2 (germline): SGHKS, YYEKEE (reference sequence). CDR3 in amino acids: CASSSPGDDYGYTF. CDR3 DNA sequence: TGTGCCAGCAGCTCACCGGGAGATGACTATGGCTACACCTTC.

This clonotype has only a few counts. The rearrangement joins TRBV10-1 to TRBJ2-3; possibly TRBD1 for D (5 bases). V lost 5 bases and J lost 11, with 14 bases in between. The CDR3 sequence is 12 residues long. Germline CDR1 is WNHNN and CDR2 is SYGVQD (reference sequence). The CDR3 DNA reads TGCGCCAGCAGTAGGACACGGTATGGGCAGTATTTT. Translation gives CASSRTRYGQYF.

This clonotype was seen a few times. The J gene is TRBJ1-2, the V gene TRBV7-8, with D possibly TRBD1 on 6 matching bases. CDR1 is SGHVS, CDR2 FQNEAQ, per germline. Trimming stripped 5 bases from V and 2 bases from J, with 9 bases between. This CDR3 has 13 residues. In DNA, the CDR3 is TGTGCCAGCAGCGGACAGCTGAACTATGGCTACACCTTC. It yields the protein CASSGQLNYGYTF. The full variable domain, with the rest looked up from reference TRBV7-8 and TRBJ1-2, is GAGVSQSPRYKVAKRGQDVALRCDPISGHVSLFWYQQALGQGPEFLTYFQNEAQLDKSGLPSDRFFAERPEGSVSTLKIQRTQQEDSAVYLCASSGQLNYGYTFGSGTRLTVV.

In its sample, this clonotype was seen a few times. The J gene is TRBJ1-1, the V gene TRBV7-3; D is undetermined. V lost 4 bases and J lost 1, with 7 bases in between. Germline lookup yields CDR1 SGHTA and CDR2 FQGTGA. This CDR3 is built from 13 residues. The CDR3 DNA reads TGTGCCAGCAGCTCAGACACGAACACTGAAGCTTTCTTT. This codes for CASSSDTNTEAFF.

V gene TRBV4-1 combines with J gene TRBJ2-4; the D is unclear. CDR1 is MGHRA, CDR2 YSYEKL, per germline. This CDR3 is built from 13 residues. V was shortened by 1 base and J by 8 bases, with 9 bases between the two germline ends. The CDR3 nucleotides read TGCGCCAGCAGCCAAGTCAAACACGACATTCAGTACTTC. It yields the protein CASSQVKHDIQYF.

This clonotype was counted a few times. J is TRBJ2-1 and V is TRBV11-2, with TRBD2 identical over 8 bases. CDR1 and CDR2 from the germline V gene are SGHAT and FQNNGV. V was pared by 6 bases and J by 7 bases, with 11 bases of the junction left unmatched. The CDR3 runs 15 residues. CDR3 sequence (DNA): TGTGCCAGCAGGACCGGGACTAGAAGTGATAATGAGCAGTTCTTC. Translating gives CASRTGTRSDNEQFF. The full variable domain, rest sourced from reference TRBV11-2 and TRBJ2-1, is EAGVAQSPRYKIIEKRQSVAFWCNPISGHATLYWYQQILGQGPKLLIQFQNNGVVDDSQLPKDRFSAERLKGVDSTLKIQPAKLEDSAVYLCASRTGTRSDNEQFFGPGTRLTVL.

The genes are TRBV7-8 and TRBJ2-2; TRBD1 agrees at 8 bases. The CDR3 runs 18 residues. Germline lookup yields CDR1 SGHVS and CDR2 FQNEAQ. V shed 3 bases and J 4 bases; nucleotides not matched to a gene: 13. The DNA for the CDR3 is TGTGCCAGCAGCTTCCTGCACAGGGGGTATCCCCGCACCGGGGAGCTGTTTTTT. It codes for CASSFLHRGYPRTGELFF.

The chain recombines TRBV7-2 with TRBJ2-3; 11 positions match TRBD2. CDR3 length equals 16 residues. Germline lookup yields CDR1 SGHTA and CDR2 FQGNSA. J was trimmed by 5 bases and V by 5 bases; bases with no gene match: 9. The CDR3 DNA follows: TGTGCCAGCAGCGGGGCGGCGACTAGCGGGGTAGATACGCAGTATTTT. Its translation: CASSGAATSGVDTQYF. The full variable domain, rest sourced from reference TRBV7-2 and TRBJ2-3, is GAGVSQSPSNKVTEKGKDVELRCDPISGHTALYWYRQSLGQGLEFLIYFQGNSAPDKSGLPSDRFSAERTGGSVSTLTIQRTQQEDSAVYLCASSGAATSGVDTQYFGPGTRLTVL.

This clonotype has at least ten counts. The chain has TRBV21-1 and TRBJ1-1; the D call in the table, TRBD1, was not verified against the DNA. TRBV21-1 is described as a pseudogene. This CDR3 is built from 14 residues. In DNA form, the CDR3 reads TGTGCCAGCAGCAAGAAGACAGGGAACACTGAAGCTTTCTTT. Amino acid sequence: CASSKKTGNTEAFF.

This clonotype was observed a few times. The CDR3 here is CASSQRGPPYNEQFF. The CDR3, as DNA: TGTGCCAGCAGCCAGCGGGGACCCCCCTACAATGAGCAGTTCTTC. This chain connects TRBV4-2 to TRBJ2-1; maybe TRBD2 (6 bases). CDR1 and CDR2 from the germline V gene are LGHNA and YNFKEQ. The CDR3 has 15 residues. V was shortened by 3 bases and J by 2 bases, with 11 bases between the two germline ends.

The sample holds a few counts of this clonotype. The gene calls are TRBV5-6 and TRBJ2-7; tentatively, D is TRBD1 (6 bases). This CDR3 spans 13 amino acids. Trimming cost V 10 bases and J 0 bases, with 14 bases left between them. CDR1 and CDR2 from the germline V gene are SGHDT and YYEEEE. The DNA for the CDR3 is TGTGCCCAAACAGGGATCAGCTCCTACGAGCAGTACTTC. Protein: CAQTGISSYEQYF.

The rearrangement links TRBV7-9 to TRBJ2-3; unclear D gene. CDR3 length: 14 amino acids. Germline CDR1 SEHNR, CDR2 FQNEAQ (reference sequence). Trimming took 3 bases from V and 0 from J, leaving 7 bases between them. The CDR3 bases are TGTGCCAGCAGCTTTCCCATGAGCACAGATACGCAGTATTTT. This sequence encodes CASSFPMSTDTQYF.

This clonotype was seen a handful of times. J is TRBJ1-1 and V is TRBV11-2, with 7 bases identical to TRBD1. V lost 1 base and J lost 8; bases outside the gene matches: 10. The CDR3 runs 15 residues. From germline, CDR1 is SGHAT and CDR2 FQNNGV. CDR3 sequence (DNA): TGTGCCAGCAGCTTAGCCTTGACTCGACAGGGCGAAGCTTTCTTT. Amino acids: CASSLALTRQGEAFF.

This clonotype has more than one count but fewer than ten. This chain uses TRBV5-1 with TRBJ1-2; D is uncertain. Germline V gives CDR1 SGHRS, CDR2 YFSETQ. V lost 4 bases and J lost 3, with 16 bases in between. The CDR3 has 15 residues. The CDR3 nucleotides are TGCGCCAGCAGCCCCACCGGGCCTGGGGACTATGGCTACACCTTC. Amino acids: CASSPTGPGDYGYTF.

This clonotype has only a few counts. This chain uses TRBV20-1 with TRBJ2-3, with TRBD2 as a possible D gene (5 bases). The CDR3 is made up of 13 amino acids. CDR1 and CDR2 (germline): DFQATT, SNEGSKA (reference sequence). Trimming cost V 7 bases and J 1 base, with 12 bases left between them. Here the CDR3 DNA reads TGCAGTGTCCCGACTACTGGCACAGATACGCAGTATTTT. Translating gives CSVPTTGTDTQYF.

The chain employs TRBV5-8 and TRBJ2-5; 10 bases map to TRBD2. Germline CDR1 and CDR2: SGHTS and YDEGEE. V lost 0 bases and J lost 2; bases outside the gene matches: 7. The CDR3 has 17 amino acids. The CDR3 DNA reads TGTGCCAGCAGCTTGGGGTATGGGACTAGCGTTCAAGAGACCCAGTACTTC. It codes for CASSLGYGTSVQETQYF.

The chain carries TRBV30 and TRBJ2-3; 9 bases match TRBD2. This CDR3 has 15 amino acids. V trimming: 2 bases; J trimming: 6 bases; junction bases outside the gene matches: 9. Per the germline V gene, CDR1 is GTSNPN and CDR2 is SVGIG (reference sequence). CDR3 nucleotide sequence: TGTGCCTGGAGTACAGAAGCGGGGGGCAAGGATACGCAGTATTTT. Its translation is CAWSTEAGGKDTQYF.